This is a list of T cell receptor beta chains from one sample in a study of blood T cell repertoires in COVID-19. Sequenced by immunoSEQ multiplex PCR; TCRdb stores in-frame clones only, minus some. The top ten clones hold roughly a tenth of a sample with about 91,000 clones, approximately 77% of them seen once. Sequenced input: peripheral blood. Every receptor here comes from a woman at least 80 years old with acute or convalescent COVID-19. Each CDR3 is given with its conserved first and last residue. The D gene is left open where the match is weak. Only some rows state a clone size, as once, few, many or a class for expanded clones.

CDR3: CASSLRGYNSPLHF; DNA: TGTGCCAGCAGCTTACGAGGGTATAATTCACCCCTCCACTTT; D: -; V: TRBV7-8; J: TRBJ1-6; size: once
CDR3: CASSHRGDGYTF; DNA: TGTGCCAGCAGTCACCGGGGTGATGGCTACACCTTC; D: -; V: TRBV6-5; J: TRBJ1-2; size: -
CDR3: CASSRPGTGAKNIQYF; DNA: TGTGCCAGCTCCCGACCCGGGACAGGAGCCAAAAACATTCAGTACTTC; D: TRBD1; V: TRBV2; J: TRBJ2-4; size: -
CDR3: CASSLDSGGAAYNEQFF; DNA: TGTGCCAGCAGCTTAGACAGCGGGGGGGCTGCCTACAATGAGCAGTTCTTC; D: TRBD2; V: TRBV7-2; J: TRBJ2-1; size: -
CDR3: CASSQVSGVNYGYTF; DNA: TGTGCCAGCAGCCAAGTATCAGGGGTTAACTATGGCTACACCTTC; D: -; V: TRBV4-2; J: TRBJ1-2; size: -
CDR3: CASSFGQGTDTQYF; DNA: TGCGCCAGCAGCTTCGGACAGGGCACAGATACGCAGTATTTT; D: TRBD1; V: TRBV5-1; J: TRBJ2-3; size: -
CDR3: CASSQGGGGSEQYF; DNA: TGTGCCAGCAGCCAAGGTGGGGGGGGTTCCGAGCAGTACTTC; D: TRBD2; V: TRBV3-1/TRBV3-2; J: TRBJ2-7; size: -
CDR3: CASSQDPPQTSGNYNEQFF; DNA: TGCGCCAGCAGCCAAGATCCCCCCCAAACTAGCGGGAACTACAATGAGCAGTTCTTC; D: TRBD2; V: TRBV4-1; J: TRBJ2-1; size: -
CDR3: CASSQELAGGPVKNIQYF; DNA: TGCGCCAGCAGCCAAGAATTGGCGGGAGGGCCAGTCAAAAACATTCAGTACTTC; D: TRBD2; V: TRBV4-3; J: TRBJ2-4; size: -
CDR3: CASSLGYLVPEQFF; DNA: TGTGCCAGCAGCTTGGGTTATCTAGTTCCGGAGCAGTTCTTC; D: -; V: TRBV5-4; J: TRBJ2-1; size: -
CDR3: CASSMLTSNYGYTF; DNA: TGTGCCAGTAGTATGCTGACAAGTAACTATGGCTACACCTTC; D: -; V: TRBV19; J: TRBJ1-2; size: -
CDR3: CASREQGRETGELFF; DNA: TGCGCCAGCAGGGAACAGGGGAGAGAGACCGGGGAGCTGTTTTTT; D: TRBD1; V: TRBV5-1; J: TRBJ2-2; size: -
CDR3: CAISPRTPTNSPLHF; DNA: TGTGCCATCAGTCCCCGGACTCCTACTAATTCACCCCTCCACTTT; D: -; V: TRBV10-3; J: TRBJ1-6; size: -
CDR3: CASSPRGAARSYEQYF; DNA: TGTGCCAGCAGTCCCAGGGGAGCCGCCCGCTCCTACGAGCAGTACTTC; D: -; V: TRBV5-5; J: TRBJ2-7; size: once
CDR3: CASSQGGQGSGNTIYF; DNA: TGTGCCAGCAGCCAAGGGGGACAGGGTTCTGGAAACACCATATATTTT; D: TRBD1; V: TRBV3-1/TRBV3-2; J: TRBJ1-3; size: -
CDR3: CASSLSGGPERNSPLHF; DNA: TGTGCCAGCAGTTTATCGGGAGGGCCAGAGCGAAATTCACCCCTCCACTTT; D: -; V: TRBV27; J: TRBJ1-6; size: -
CDR3: CASSPGGDNQPQHF; DNA: TGTGCCAGCTCACCGGGGGGGGACAATCAGCCCCAGCATTTT; D: -; V: TRBV18; J: TRBJ1-5; size: few
CDR3: CASSLGGGSPEKLFF; DNA: TGTGCCAGCAGCTTAGGGGGGGGGTCGCCTGAAAAACTGTTTTTT; D: -; V: TRBV7-8; J: TRBJ1-4; size: -
CDR3: CASSRVRAGNTIYF; DNA: TGTGCCAGCAGTCGAGTCCGGGCTGGAAACACCATATATTTT; D: -; V: TRBV7-2; J: TRBJ1-3; size: -
CDR3: CASSYSGRNYGYTF; DNA: TGTGCCAGCAGTTACTCGGGCAGGAACTATGGCTACACCTTC; D: -; V: TRBV6-5; J: TRBJ1-2; size: -
CDR3: CASSWGLGQSKPQHF; DNA: TGTGCCAGCAGTTGGGGTTTGGGACAGTCCAAACCCCAGCATTTT; D: TRBD1; V: TRBV28; J: TRBJ1-5; size: -
CDR3: CASSEGGAQYF; DNA: TGTGCCAGCAGCGAAGGGGGGGCCCAGTACTTC; D: -; V: TRBV11-1; J: TRBJ2-5; size: -
CDR3: CASSLRESSYNEQFF; DNA: TGTGCCAGCAGCTTACGGGAAAGCTCCTACAATGAGCAGTTCTTC; D: -; V: TRBV11-3; J: TRBJ2-1; size: -
CDR3: CASSAGTTAGEQYF; DNA: TGTGCCAGCAGTGCCGGGACTACAGCCGGCGAGCAGTACTTC; D: TRBD2; V: TRBV27; J: TRBJ2-7; size: -
CDR3: CASSPGGSYNEQFF; DNA: TGTGCCAGCTCTCCGGGGGGCTCCTACAATGAGCAGTTCTTC; D: TRBD2; V: TRBV25-1; J: TRBJ2-1; size: -
CDR3: CASSWGPGDRSTEAFF; DNA: TGTGCCAGCAGCTGGGGTCCAGGGGATAGAAGCACTGAAGCTTTCTTT; D: -; V: TRBV7-2; J: TRBJ1-1; size: few
CDR3: CASKGLAQNTGELFF; DNA: TGCGCCAGCAAAGGACTGGCCCAGAACACCGGGGAGCTGTTTTTT; D: -; V: TRBV5-1; J: TRBJ2-2; size: -
CDR3: CASGLSLPSGGTTGELFF; DNA: TGTGCTAGTGGTTTGAGTCTCCCTAGCGGGGGGACCACCGGGGAGCTGTTTTTT; D: TRBD2; V: TRBV12-5; J: TRBJ2-2; size: -
CDR3: CASSPQPAGQGGAEAFF; DNA: TGTGCCAGCTCACCACAACCCGCCGGACAGGGCGGGGCTGAAGCTTTCTTT; D: TRBD1; V: TRBV18; J: TRBJ1-1; size: -
CDR3: CASSLAGRQTQYF; DNA: TGTGCCAGCAGCTTGGCAGGGCGGCAGACCCAGTACTTC; D: -; V: TRBV5-5; J: TRBJ2-5; size: -
CDR3: CASSLSGTGGTEAFF; DNA: TGTGCCAGCAGCTTGTCCGGGACAGGGGGCACTGAAGCTTTCTTT; D: TRBD1; V: TRBV5-5; J: TRBJ1-1; size: -
CDR3: CASSWQGAGNTIYF; DNA: TGTGCCAGCAGCTGGCAGGGGGCAGGAAACACCATATATTTT; D: TRBD1; V: TRBV5-4; J: TRBJ1-3; size: -
CDR3: CASSLQGQGNYGYTF; DNA: TGTGCCAGCAGTTTACAGGGACAGGGGAACTATGGCTACACCTTC; D: TRBD1; V: TRBV28; J: TRBJ1-2; size: -